This passage covers 24 T cell receptor beta chains from one sample sequenced in a study of T-cell memory formation after mild COVID-19. TCRdb fed the 5' RACE reads into MiXCR, producing one record per CDR3 protein. The sample has fewer than 300,000 distinct CDR3 sequences, roughly a sixth seen once. Sequencing was carried out using PBMCs or a T cell subset sorted from them (not recorded which). The receptors were sampled from a man between 18 and 29 years old who had mild COVID-19 (a few samples of this study predate the infection). Cell type and time point are not known.

V and J are TRBV9 and TRBJ2-3, with D maybe TRBD1 (6 bases). Trimming shortened V by 0 bases and J by 7 bases, and 18 bases separated the two germline ends. Germline V gene sequence: CDR1 SGDLS, CDR2 YYNGEE. The CDR3 length is 16 residues. The CDR3 DNA reads as TGTGCCAGCAGCGTAGGACCCTCCCCCGGGACACATACGCAGTATTTT. Amino acid sequence: CASSVGPSPGTHTQYF.

The rearrangement uses TRBV19 and TRBJ2-3; D remains unclear. V lost 3 bases and J lost 4, with 11 bases in between. Germline V CDR1 and CDR2: LNHDA, SQIVND (reference sequence). The CDR3 spans 14 residues. The CDR3 sequence: CASSIRRTPDTQYF. CDR3 nucleotide sequence: TGTGCCAGTAGTATCCGGCGGACCCCAGATACGCAGTATTTT.

The sample holds a few counts of this clonotype. This rearrangement joins TRBV6-2 or TRBV6-3 to TRBJ1-1; no definite D call. Trimming removed 2 bases at V and 5 bases at J, with 6 bases between. CDR3 length equals 12 residues. The germline V gene encodes CDR1 MNHEY and CDR2 SVGEGT. The DNA of the CDR3 is TGTGCCAGCAGTTACCAGAAGACTGAAGCTTTCTTT. This codes for CASSYQKTEAFF.

This clonotype was counted a few times. The J gene is TRBJ1-1, the V gene TRBV20-1, with D perhaps TRBD1 (6 bases). Trimming pared 4 bases from V and 4 bases from J, leaving 16 bases between. The V gene's germline CDR1 is DFQATT and CDR2 SNEGSKA (reference sequence). The CDR3 length is 14 residues. The CDR3, as DNA: TGCAGTGCTATTCGGGGGCAGGGGAGCACTGAAGCTTTCTTT. Residues: CSAIRGQGSTEAFF.

This clonotype was counted at least ten times. This rearrangement joins TRBV7-9 to TRBJ2-1; 7 bases agree with TRBD2. The length of the CDR3 is 16 residues. V lost 7 bases and J lost 0; bases outside the gene matches: 9. Germline V gene sequence: CDR1 SEHNR, CDR2 FQNEAQ (reference sequence). The CDR3 loop is CASITQRGSSYNEQFF. The CDR3 nucleotides read TGTGCCAGCATCACACAGCGGGGAAGCTCCTACAATGAGCAGTTCTTC. The full variable domain, in which reference TRBV7-9 and TRBJ2-1 provide the parts outside the CDR3, is DTGVSQNPRHKITKRGQNVTFRCDPISEHNRLYWYRQTLGQGPEFLTYFQNEAQLEKSRLLSDRFSAERPKGSFSTLEIQRTEQGDSAMYLCASITQRGSSYNEQFFGPGTRLTVL.

This clonotype was picked up a small number of times. The V gene is TRBV20-1, the J gene TRBJ2-7; D may be TRBD1 or TRBD2 (6 bases each). The V end lost 0 bases, the J end lost 0 bases, and 12 bases lay between the germline ends. The CDR3 extends over 15 amino acids. CDR1 is DFQATT, CDR2 SNEGSKA, per germline (reference sequence). The CDR3 sequence: CSARDRRGASYEQYF. DNA of the CDR3: TGCAGTGCTAGAGATCGGAGGGGGGCCTCCTACGAGCAGTACTTC.

The sample holds a few counts of this clonotype. The chain recombines TRBV7-8 with TRBJ2-2; either TRBD1 or TRBD2 may supply D (5 bases each). The V gene lost 2 bases and the J gene lost 4 bases, with 14 bases spanning the gap. The CDR3 is 16 amino acids. CDR1 is SGHVS and CDR2 is FQNEAQ in the germline V gene. The CDR3 is CASSLFVGTGTGELFF. In DNA, the CDR3 is TGTGCCAGCAGCTTATTTGTAGGGACCGGCACCGGGGAGCTGTTTTTT.

This clonotype was counted a few times. This chain connects TRBV27 to TRBJ2-3; D is uncertain. The CDR3 is 13 amino acids. CDR1 and CDR2 from the germline V gene are MNHEY and SMNVEV (reference sequence). The V end was cut by 6 bases, the J end by 4 bases, with 11 bases between. CDR3 amino acids: CASRGGPPDTQYF. Here the CDR3 DNA reads TGTGCCAGCAGGGGCGGACCTCCAGATACGCAGTATTTT.

The V gene is TRBV4-1, the J gene TRBJ1-2; D gene uncertain. V was pared by 1 base and J by 8 bases, with 8 bases between. In germline, CDR1 is MGHRA, CDR2 YSYEKL. CDR3 size: 12 residues. CDR3 sequence: CASSQGTVGYTF. The DNA of the CDR3 is TGCGCCAGCAGCCAAGGAACAGTCGGCTACACCTTC.

This clonotype was counted between two and nine times. The genes are TRBV18 and TRBJ2-7; 9 bases line up with TRBD1. The germline V gene encodes CDR1 KGHSH and CDR2 LQKENI. Losses at the gene ends were 1 base for V and 7 bases for J; bases not matched to a gene: 8. The CDR3 contains 15 residues. The CDR3 loop reads CASSPRGQGGWEQYV. CDR3 nucleotide sequence: TGTGCCAGCTCACCACGGGGACAGGGTGGTTGGGAGCAGTACGTC.

The chain employs TRBV24-1 and TRBJ2-3, with TRBD2 as a possible D gene (5 bases). The V end was cut by 5 bases, the J end by 2 bases, with 16 bases between. The CDR3 spans 16 residues. Germline loops: CDR1 KGHDR, CDR2 SFDVKD. The chain's CDR3 is CATSGPSVANTDTQYF. The CDR3 DNA is TGTGCCACCAGTGGTCCCTCGGTAGCGAACACAGATACGCAGTATTTT.

In its sample, this clonotype was seen a few times. This chain uses TRBV12-3 or TRBV12-4 with TRBJ1-1, with TRBD1 identical over 10 bases. V shed 8 bases and J 5 bases; nucleotides not matched to a gene: 8. CDR3 length: 14 amino acids. The CDR3 protein is CASGLPGQGTEAFF. The CDR3 DNA is TGTGCCAGCGGGTTACCGGGACAGGGGACTGAAGCTTTCTTT.

At least ten counts were recorded for this clonotype. V gene TRBV7-2 combines with J gene TRBJ1-3; D not resolved. This CDR3 comprises 15 residues. The V and J ends lost 5 bases and 0 bases respectively, with 11 bases between them. Germline CDR1 is SGHTA and CDR2 is FQGNSA. Written as DNA, the CDR3 is TGTGCCAGCAGCCCCGGCCCCTTCTCTGGAAACACCATATATTTT. Translating gives CASSPGPFSGNTIYF.

The genes are TRBV29-1 and TRBJ2-1; D ambiguous. Germline V gene data show CDR1 as SQVTM and CDR2 as ANQGSEA. V lost 6 bases and J lost 7, with 10 bases in between. CDR3 length equals 11 residues. Here the CDR3 reads CSVAPLNEQFF. DNA of the CDR3: TGCAGCGTGGCCCCATTAAATGAGCAGTTCTTC.

The genes are TRBV4-1 and TRBJ1-1; unclear D gene. CDR1 is MGHRA and CDR2 is YSYEKL in the germline V gene. This CDR3 is built from 15 residues. Trimming removed 4 bases at V and 1 base at J, with 13 bases between. The CDR3 DNA is TGCGCCAGCAGCCCATTTTCGGAGCCGAACACTGAAGCTTTCTTT. This translates into CASSPFSEPNTEAFF.

This clonotype appeared a few times. V and J are TRBV7-8 and TRBJ2-1, with a tentative D call TRBD2 (6 bases). Germline V gives CDR1 SGHVS, CDR2 FQNEAQ. The CDR3 has 17 residues. V lost 4 bases to trimming and J lost 6 bases, with 22 bases between them. Here the CDR3 DNA reads TGTGCCAGCAGCTCCATCACCGGGACTCCAATGGTCAATGAGCAGTTCTTC. The encoded protein is CASSSITGTPMVNEQFF.

A few counts support this clonotype. The rearrangement uses TRBV6-1 and TRBJ2-1; D gene uncertain. The CDR3 runs 14 residues. V was pared by 3 bases and J by 8 bases, with 14 bases between. Germline V lookup: CDR1 MNHNS, CDR2 SASEGT. The CDR3 protein is CASSDRPSYYEQFF. In nucleotides, the CDR3 is TGTGCCAGCAGTGACCGGCCCTCTTACTATGAGCAGTTCTTC.

The chain joins TRBV6-5 to TRBJ2-3; perhaps TRBD2 as D (5 bases). The germline V gene has CDR1 MNHEY and CDR2 SVGAGI. The CDR3 runs to 14 residues. Written as DNA, the CDR3 is TGTGCGGTCGGGGTCCCAACTAGCACAGATACGCAGTATTTT. Protein: CAVGVPTSTDTQYF.

The V and J genes are TRBV5-1 and TRBJ1-2; D ambiguous. The CDR3 covers 13 residues. Germline-derived CDR1 and CDR2 are SGHRS and YFSETQ. V lost 6 bases and J 6 bases, leaving 15 bases between the germline ends. DNA of the CDR3: TGCGCCAGCACTGGGGAGGGATTGGATGGCTACACCTTC. The encoded protein is CASTGEGLDGYTF.

The V call is TRBV12-3 or TRBV12-4, the J call TRBJ2-1; no clear D. V lost 7 bases to trimming and J lost 9 bases, with 10 bases between them. The CDR3 consists of 11 residues. The CDR3 nucleotides are TGTGCCAGCACCCCGGGTGGTGAGCAGTTCTTC. Translated, it gives CASTPGGEQFF.

In its sample, this clonotype was seen a few times. CDR3 residues: CASSPGTGAEAFF. CDR3 nucleotide sequence: TGTGCCAGTAGTCCCGGGACAGGGGCCGAAGCTTTCTTT. The V call is TRBV19, the J call TRBJ1-1, with 10 bases matching TRBD1. The V gene's germline CDR1 is LNHDA and CDR2 SQIVND (reference sequence). After removal of 5 bases from V and 8 bases from J, the junction contained 5 bases not matched to a gene. The CDR3 is 13 residues long.

This clonotype was found a few times. V is TRBV4-3 and J is TRBJ2-5; tentative D call: TRBD2 (7 bases). V was trimmed by 0 bases and J by 2 bases, leaving 10 bases between them. The CDR3 extends over 15 amino acids. Germline CDR1 is LGHNA and CDR2 is YSLEER. This chain's CDR3 is CASSQEGGPQETQYF. The CDR3 nucleotides are TGCGCCAGCAGCCAAGAGGGGGGGCCTCAAGAGACCCAGTACTTC.

This clonotype was picked up a small number of times. As DNA, the CDR3 is TGTGCCACCAGTGGAACTCTTAGCAATCAGCCCCAGCATTTT. Residues: CATSGTLSNQPQHF. The V gene is TRBV24-1, the J gene TRBJ1-5; unclear D gene. The CDR3 totals 14 residues. The V end was cut by 5 bases, the J end by 0 bases, with 7 bases between. Germline CDR1 and CDR2: KGHDR and SFDVKD.

This clonotype occurred a few times. The chain uses TRBV9 and TRBJ2-2, with D perhaps matching TRBD2 (5 bases). CDR1 is SGDLS, CDR2 YYNGEE, per germline. The CDR3 covers 15 residues. The ends were cut back, 0 bases at V and 3 bases at J, with 9 bases in the middle. CDR3 amino acids: CASSVGGADTGELFF. CDR3 coding DNA: TGTGCCAGCAGCGTAGGAGGAGCGGACACCGGGGAGCTGTTTTTT.